These 32 T cell receptor beta chains share one sample of origin, sequenced in a study of T cells after yellow fever vaccination. Each CDR3 protein gets one entry after TCRdb re-called the 5' RACE reads with MiXCR. This repertoire shows 60,000 to 95,000 distinct CDR3 sequences, roughly 7% found once; its top ten account for approximately 28%. The material sequenced was CD8+ T cells sorted from PBMCs, taken around 10 days after the first yellow fever vaccination. The receptors come from a man between 18 and 35 years old who received the YFV17D yellow fever vaccine.

This clonotype was counted at least ten times. The chain carries TRBV12-5 and TRBJ2-5; a possible D gene is TRBD2 (6 bases). Trimming removed 1 base from V and 0 bases from J, with 15 bases in between. The CDR3 is 17 residues long. The germline V gene encodes CDR1 LGHNT and CDR2 FRNRAP. The CDR3 DNA is TGTGCTAGTGGTTTGGGCAACGGAGGCGGGAACCAAGAGACCCAGTACTTC. It yields the protein CASGLGNGGGNQETQYF.

This clonotype was counted at least ten times. V and J are TRBV12-5 and TRBJ2-2; 7 bases fit TRBD1. The CDR3 length is 16 residues. The V segment lost 3 bases and the J segment 5 bases; nucleotides outside the gene matches: 9. In germline, CDR1 is LGHNT, CDR2 FRNRAP. The CDR3 spells CASGFEAGTETGELFF. The CDR3 coding sequence is TGTGCTAGTGGTTTTGAAGCCGGGACAGAAACCGGGGAGCTGTTTTTT.

Comment on this clonotype: A junction boundary mismatches the germline segment, possibly from a read error. The V call is TRBV29-1, the J call TRBJ2-6, with D unresolved. Germline V CDR1 and CDR2: SQVTM, ANQGSEA. The CDR3 sequence is 16 residues long. CDR3: CSAEGQALSGANVLTF. Here the CDR3 DNA reads TGCAGCGCTGAAGGGCAGGCGCTCTCTGGGGCCAACGTCCTGACTTTC.

This clonotype was detected a few times. This chain joins TRBV6-1 and TRBJ1-6, with unresolved D. Trimming removed 8 bases from V and 5 bases from J, with 10 bases in between. Looked up from germline, CDR1 is MNHNS and CDR2 is SASEGT. CDR3 size: 13 residues. CDR3 coding DNA: TGTGCCAGCGGATGGACTGATAATTCACCCCTCCACTTT. The encoded protein is CASGWTDNSPLHF.

The rearrangement joins TRBV29-1 to TRBJ2-5, with TRBD1 as a possible D gene (5 bases). Trimming pared 3 bases from V and 4 bases from J, leaving 12 bases between. The CDR3 is made up of 13 amino acids. Germline V gene data show CDR1 as SQVTM and CDR2 as ANQGSEA. CDR3 sequence (DNA): TGCAGCGTTGACCCCACAGGTTTAGAGACCCAGTACTTC. Its protein is CSVDPTGLETQYF.

This clonotype has ten or more counts. The rearrangement uses TRBV23-1 and TRBJ2-1; TRBD1 matches 7 bases. TRBV23-1 is an ORF; its function is uncertain. With 3 bases clipped from V and 3 bases from J, the junction kept 14 bases outside the gene matches. This CDR3 region has 18 residues. The CDR3 nucleotides are TGCGCCAGCAGTCAGCCTAGGGCCGGGACAGAAGTCTACAATGAGCAGTTCTTC. As protein: CASSQPRAGTEVYNEQFF.

This clonotype was seen more than once but under ten times. This rearrangement joins TRBV27 to TRBJ2-6; D ambiguous. Germline lookup yields CDR1 MNHEY and CDR2 SMNVEV (reference sequence). This CDR3 has 13 amino acids. V was clipped by 6 bases and J by 2 bases, with 5 bases between them. CDR3 region: CASRETGANVLTF. The CDR3 nucleotides are TGTGCCAGCAGGGAAACTGGGGCCAACGTCCTGACTTTC. Using reference TRBV27 and TRBJ2-6 for the parts outside the CDR3, the full variable domain is EAQVTQNPRYLITVTGKKLTVTCSQNMNHEYMSWYRQDPGLGLRQIYYSMNVEVTDKGDVPEGYKVSRKEKRNFPLILESPSPNQTSLYFCASRETGANVLTFGAGSRLTVL.

A word on this clonotype: A much bigger clone sits one base away, suggesting this may be a read error. The chain combines TRBV12-3 or TRBV12-4 with TRBJ2-1; 7 bases map to TRBD2. This CDR3 region has 13 residues. V was pared by 11 bases and J by 2 bases, with 6 bases of the junction left unmatched. CDR3 coding DNA: TGTGCCGGCACCACTAGCGCCTACAATGAGCAGTTCTTC. This gives the protein CAGTTSAYNEQFF.

The chain links TRBV20-1 to TRBJ1-1; D call uncertain. V was trimmed by 7 bases and J by 8 bases, leaving 14 bases between them. Germline V gene data show CDR1 as DFQATT and CDR2 as SNEGSKA (reference sequence). The CDR3 has 11 residues. The CDR3 region has the DNA TGCAGTGGGTACGTGGGTTACGAAGCTTTCTTT. This sequence encodes CSGYVGYEAFF.

This clonotype has just a few counts. The chain has TRBV9 and TRBJ1-5; 9 bases match TRBD1. V trimming: 3 bases; J trimming: 1 base; junction bases outside the gene matches: 2. The CDR3 runs to 15 residues. Germline values: CDR1 SGDLS, CDR2 YYNGEE. The CDR3 sequence is CASSEGQGSNQPQHF. The CDR3, as DNA: TGTGCCAGCAGCGAGGGACAGGGAAGCAATCAGCCCCAGCATTTT.

In this sample, this clonotype turned up many times. This rearrangement joins TRBV20-1 to TRBJ2-3; TRBD2 agrees at 9 bases. The ends lost 1 base at V and 1 base at J; junction bases unmatched: 3. Per the germline V gene, CDR1 is DFQATT and CDR2 is SNEGSKA (reference sequence). The CDR3 is made up of 15 amino acids. The CDR3 DNA follows: TGCAGTGCTAGAGGACTAGCGGAGCGCACAGATACGCAGTATTTT. It translates to CSARGLAERTDTQYF.

This clonotype showed up many times. The chain uses TRBV11-2 and TRBJ2-7, with TRBD2 matching over 8 bases. CDR1 is SGHAT and CDR2 is FQNNGV in the germline V gene. V trimming: 1 base; J trimming: 0 bases; junction bases outside the gene matches: 2. The CDR3 is 15 amino acids. Written as DNA, the CDR3 is TGTGCCAGCAGCTTAGGAGCGGGGGACTCCTACGAGCAGTACTTC. This sequence encodes CASSLGAGDSYEQYF. The full variable domain, rest sourced from reference TRBV11-2 and TRBJ2-7, is EAGVAQSPRYKIIEKRQSVAFWCNPISGHATLYWYQQILGQGPKLLIQFQNNGVVDDSQLPKDRFSAERLKGVDSTLKIQPAKLEDSAVYLCASSLGAGDSYEQYFGPGTRLTVT.

The J gene is TRBJ2-5, the V gene TRBV7-9; D tentatively reads TRBD1 or TRBD2 (6 bases each). CDR3 length equals 13 residues. V was trimmed by 5 bases and J by 5 bases, leaving 12 bases between them. Germline values: CDR1 SEHNR, CDR2 FQNEAQ (reference sequence). The CDR3 here is CASSGGPVETQYF. CDR3 nucleotide sequence: TGTGCCAGCAGCGGGGGGCCGGTCGAGACCCAGTACTTC. Supplemented by reference TRBV7-9 and TRBJ2-5, the full variable domain reads DTGVSQNPRHKITKRGQNVTFRCDPISEHNRLYWYRQTLGQGPEFLTYFQNEAQLEKSRLLSDRFSAERPKGSFSTLEIQRTEQGDSAMYLCASSGGPVETQYFGPGTRLLVL.

The chain recombines TRBV4-3 with TRBJ2-1; TRBD2 aligns across 16 bases. V was clipped by 1 base and J by 5 bases; unmatched bases: 11. Germline V lookup: CDR1 LGHNA, CDR2 YSLEER. This CDR3 is built from 20 residues. The CDR3 sequence is CASSQAGTSGGARENNEQFF. The CDR3, as DNA: TGCGCCAGCAGCCAAGCCGGGACTAGCGGGGGGGCCAGGGAAAACAATGAGCAGTTCTTC.

This clonotype was counted at least ten times. The V and J genes are TRBV12-3 or TRBV12-4 and TRBJ2-2, with 8 bases matching TRBD2. The CDR3 covers 17 residues. The ends lost 7 bases at V and 3 bases at J; junction bases unmatched: 13. The chain's CDR3 is CASTPFSGGKDTGELFF. CDR3 DNA sequence: TGTGCCAGCACCCCATTTTCGGGGGGGAAGGACACCGGGGAGCTGTTTTTT.

This clonotype has at least ten counts. The V gene is TRBV2, the J gene TRBJ1-5, with a weak D call TRBD1 (6 bases). The CDR3 runs 15 residues. Trimming took off 7 bases at V and 0 bases at J, with 13 bases between the two ends. Germline loops: CDR1 SNHLY, CDR2 FYNNEI. The CDR3 protein is CASTQGQLSNQPQHF. CDR3 bases: TGTGCCAGCACCCAAGGACAGCTTAGCAATCAGCCCCAGCATTTT.

There are many counts of this clonotype. V usage is TRBV12-3 or TRBV12-4 and J usage is TRBJ1-2; D gene uncertain. V was trimmed by 0 bases and J by 4 bases, leaving 12 bases between them. There are 15 residues in the CDR3. CDR3 residues: CASSLALGRSYGYTF. The CDR3 region has the DNA TGTGCCAGCAGTTTAGCGCTAGGCAGGAGCTATGGCTACACCTTC.

The chain recombines TRBV30 with TRBJ2-3; D is perhaps TRBD2 (5 bases). CDR3 length: 14 residues. Germline-derived CDR1 and CDR2 are GTSNPN and SVGIG (reference sequence). The V end was cut by 0 bases, the J end by 7 bases, with 14 bases between. The CDR3 nucleotides are TGTGCCTGGAGTGTGACCGGGGTTGCGTATACGCAGTATTTT. Residues: CAWSVTGVAYTQYF.

This clonotype showed up just a few times. This chain joins TRBV15 and TRBJ1-5; no firm D call. The germline gives CDR1 LNHNV, CDR2 YYDKDF (reference sequence). The V and J ends lost 3 bases and 3 bases respectively, with 6 bases between them. CDR3 length equals 13 residues. The CDR3 bases are TGTGCCACCAGCAGCTCGGTCAATCAGCCCCAGCATTTT. Its protein product is CATSSSVNQPQHF. Complete variable domain (other parts from reference TRBV15 and TRBJ1-5): DAMVIQNPRYQVTQFGKPVTLSCSQTLNHNVMYWYQQKSSQAPKLLFHYYDKDFNNEADTPDNFQSRRPNTSFCFLDIRSPGLGDTAMYLCATSSSVNQPQHFGDGTRLSIL.

In this sample, this clonotype turned up many times. The V call is TRBV4-3, the J call TRBJ2-7, with 7 bases aligning to TRBD2. The V gene end was trimmed by 4 bases and the J gene end by 6 bases; junction bases not matched to a gene: 15. The CDR3 extends over 16 amino acids. CDR1 and CDR2 (germline): LGHNA, YSLEER. CDR3 sequence: CASSRNRGLVELEQYF. The CDR3 region has the DNA TGCGCCAGCAGCCGCAACCGCGGACTAGTGGAACTCGAGCAGTACTTC.

The V gene is TRBV28, the J gene TRBJ1-2; D ambiguous. The CDR3 is made up of 16 amino acids. Germline V gene data show CDR1 as MDHEN and CDR2 as SYDVKM. Trimming took off 10 bases at V and 4 bases at J, with 25 bases between the two ends. In nucleotides, the CDR3 is TGTGCCACCACCCCGACGGGCACGACCGGAGCCTATGGCTACACCTTC. The encoded protein is CATTPTGTTGAYGYTF.

This chain links TRBV12-5 with TRBJ1-1, with a possible D match to TRBD1 (5 bases). In germline, CDR1 is LGHNT, CDR2 FRNRAP. V lost 3 bases and J lost 6, with 26 bases in between. The CDR3 length is 18 residues. The CDR3, as DNA: TGTGCTAGTGGTTTTTTTCTGGTAGGGGCTATGGCGGAGGCTGAAGCTTTCTTT. It yields the protein CASGFFLVGAMAEAEAFF.

This clonotype has ten or more counts. The chain is built from TRBV27 and TRBJ1-1, with a tentative D call TRBD1 (5 bases). V was shortened by 5 bases and J by 1 base, with 8 bases between the two germline ends. The germline gives CDR1 MNHEY, CDR2 SMNVEV (reference sequence). The CDR3 contains 13 residues. The CDR3 DNA reads as TGTGCCAGCAGTATTCAGGGGAACACTGAAGCTTTCTTT. The encoded protein is CASSIQGNTEAFF.

This clonotype was observed many times. CDR3 coding DNA: TGTGCCAGCAGCGGGGGGACAGGGGCGGATACGCAGTATTTT. As protein: CASSGGTGADTQYF. V and J are TRBV9 and TRBJ2-3, with TRBD1 identical over 10 bases. CDR1 is SGDLS and CDR2 is YYNGEE in the germline V gene. V was clipped by 3 bases and J by 6 bases; unmatched bases: 4. The CDR3 is 14 residues long.

This clonotype was seen ten or more times. The chain carries TRBV12-3 or TRBV12-4 and TRBJ1-5; 7 nucleotides line up with TRBD1. The V gene end was trimmed by 6 bases and the J gene end by 3 bases; junction bases not matched to a gene: 5. The CDR3 runs 14 residues. The CDR3 bases are TGTGCCAGCAGCCATGACAGGGACAATCAGCCCCAGCATTTT. Encoded protein: CASSHDRDNQPQHF.

The chain employs TRBV7-3 and TRBJ2-2; the D is unclear. Trimming took 4 bases from V and 2 from J, leaving 5 bases between them. CDR3 length equals 13 residues. Germline loops: CDR1 SGHTA, CDR2 FQGTGA. CDR3 sequence: CASSYDNTGELFF. The CDR3 nucleotides read TGTGCCAGCAGCTACGATAACACCGGGGAGCTGTTTTTT. The variable domain in full, completed from reference TRBV7-3 and TRBJ2-2, reads GAGVSQTPSNKVTEKGKYVELRCDPISGHTALYWYRQSLGQGPEFLIYFQGTGAADDSGLPNDRFFAVRPEGSVSTLKIQRTERGDSAVYLCASSYDNTGELFFGEGSRLTVL.

This clonotype appeared many times. The rearrangement links TRBV7-3 to TRBJ2-6; tentatively, D is TRBD2 (6 bases). Trimming removed 1 base from V and 2 bases from J, with 9 bases in between. CDR1 is SGHTA and CDR2 is FQGTGA in the germline V gene. The CDR3 has 16 residues. CDR3 nucleotide sequence: TGTGCCAGCAGCTTAATGGGGGAGGCTGGGGCCAACGTCCTGACTTTC. Amino acid sequence: CASSLMGEAGANVLTF.

The chain links TRBV12-3 or TRBV12-4 to TRBJ2-7; TRBD1 might be the D (8 bases). V was cut by 7 bases and J by 0 bases, with 25 bases left in between. The CDR3 is 18 residues long. The CDR3 region is CASTPERGGTGASYEQYF. The DNA of the CDR3 is TGTGCCAGCACTCCCGAGCGGGGAGGGACAGGCGCCTCCTACGAGCAGTACTTC.

In its sample, this clonotype was seen many times. The chain combines TRBV5-5 with TRBJ2-7; D is unresolved. Trimming stripped 0 bases from V and 3 bases from J, with 1 base between. Germline V gene lookup returns CDR1 SGHKS and CDR2 YYEKEE (reference sequence). CDR3 length equals 11 residues. The CDR3 region has the DNA TGTGCCAGCAGCTTGGTCTACGAGCAGTACGTC. Translation gives CASSLVYEQYV.

This clonotype occurred a few times. The chain uses TRBV13 and TRBJ1-6; TRBD1 matches at 11 bases. The CDR3 is 15 amino acids. CDR1 and CDR2 (germline): PRHDT, FYEKMQ (reference sequence). V lost 0 bases and J lost 10; bases outside the gene matches: 2. In DNA, the CDR3 is TGTGCCAGCAGCTTAGGGGACAGGGGGCCCTCACCCCTCCACTTT. It specifies CASSLGDRGPSPLHF.

Only a few counts were recorded for this clonotype. The chain couples TRBV3-1 to TRBJ1-2, with a tentative D call TRBD1 (5 bases). The CDR3 has 15 residues. V lost 5 bases, J lost 0 bases, and 13 bases lay in between. In germline, CDR1 is LGHDT, CDR2 YNNKEL (reference sequence). CDR3 nucleotides: TGTGCCAGCAGCTTTAGGGGTCCAGCTAACTATGGCTACACCTTC. It translates to CASSFRGPANYGYTF.

Ten or more counts support this clonotype. V is TRBV12-3 or TRBV12-4 and J is TRBJ2-7; D is undetermined. Trimming removed 3 bases from V and 5 bases from J, with 14 bases in between. CDR3 length equals 14 residues. CDR3 protein: CASSLAVARDEQYF. The CDR3 coding sequence is TGTGCCAGCAGTTTGGCGGTCGCCCGAGACGAGCAGTACTTC.